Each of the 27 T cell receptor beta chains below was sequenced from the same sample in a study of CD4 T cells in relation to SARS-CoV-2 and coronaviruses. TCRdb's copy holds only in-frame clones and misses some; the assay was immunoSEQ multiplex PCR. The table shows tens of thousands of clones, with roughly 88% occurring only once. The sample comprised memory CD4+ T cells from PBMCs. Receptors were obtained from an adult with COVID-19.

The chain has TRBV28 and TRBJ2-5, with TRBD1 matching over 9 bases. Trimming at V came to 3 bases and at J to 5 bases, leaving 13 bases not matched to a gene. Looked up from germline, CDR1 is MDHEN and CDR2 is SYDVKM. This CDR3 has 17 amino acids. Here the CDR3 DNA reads TGTGCCAGCAGTTTCCCTGTAACAGGGGGCCAACGGGAGACCCAGTACTTC. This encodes CASSFPVTGGQRETQYF.

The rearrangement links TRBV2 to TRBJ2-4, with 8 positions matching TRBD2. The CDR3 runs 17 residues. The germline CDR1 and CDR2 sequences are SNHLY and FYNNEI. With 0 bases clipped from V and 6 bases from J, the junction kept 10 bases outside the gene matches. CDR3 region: CASSEALPGGLANIQYF. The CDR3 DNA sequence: TGTGCCAGCAGTGAAGCGCTTCCGGGGGGGTTGGCAAACATTCAGTACTTC.

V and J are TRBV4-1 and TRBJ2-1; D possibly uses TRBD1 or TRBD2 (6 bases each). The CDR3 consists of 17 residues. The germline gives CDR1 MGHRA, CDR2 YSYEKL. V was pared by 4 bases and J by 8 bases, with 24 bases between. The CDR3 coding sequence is TGCGCCAGCAGCCGGTGGGGGGCCGGGCCCCAGCGGGATGAGCAGTTCTTC. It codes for CASSRWGAGPQRDEQFF.

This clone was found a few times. CDR3 region: CASGQDPNYGYTF. For the CDR3, the DNA is TGTGCCAGCGGACAGGATCCTAACTATGGCTACACCTTC. The chain couples TRBV14 to TRBJ1-2; 7 bases are shared with TRBD1. CDR1 is SGHDN, CDR2 FVKESK, per germline. V gave up 8 bases and J gave up 0 bases; unmatched junction bases: 3. The CDR3 covers 13 residues. Variable domain in full (rest from reference TRBV14 and TRBJ1-2): EAGVTQFPSHSVIEKGQTVTLRCDPISGHDNLYWYRRVMGKEIKFLLHFVKESKQDESGMPNNRFLAERTGGTYSTLKVQPAELEDSGVYFCASGQDPNYGYTFGSGTRLTVV.

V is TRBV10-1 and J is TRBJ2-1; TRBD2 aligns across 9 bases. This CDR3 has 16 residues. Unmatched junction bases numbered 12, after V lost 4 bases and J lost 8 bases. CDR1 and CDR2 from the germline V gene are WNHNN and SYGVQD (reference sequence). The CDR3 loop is CASSAIAGGPLYEQFF. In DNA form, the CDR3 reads TGCGCCAGCAGTGCGATTGCGGGAGGGCCTCTCTATGAGCAGTTCTTC.

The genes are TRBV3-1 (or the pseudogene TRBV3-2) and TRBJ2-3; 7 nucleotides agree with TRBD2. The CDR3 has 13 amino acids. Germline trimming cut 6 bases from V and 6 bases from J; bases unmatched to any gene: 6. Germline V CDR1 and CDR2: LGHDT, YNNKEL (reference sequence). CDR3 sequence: CASSSREADTQYF. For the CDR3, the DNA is TGTGCCAGCAGTTCTCGGGAGGCCGATACGCAGTATTTT.

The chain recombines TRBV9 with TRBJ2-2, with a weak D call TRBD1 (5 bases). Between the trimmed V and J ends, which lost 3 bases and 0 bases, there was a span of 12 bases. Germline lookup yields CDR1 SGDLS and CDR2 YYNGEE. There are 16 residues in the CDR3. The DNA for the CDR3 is TGTGCCAGCAGCGGACCCACAGGCCCGAACACCGGGGAGCTGTTTTTT. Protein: CASSGPTGPNTGELFF.

The CDR3: CASKVTGVTEAFF. The CDR3 DNA is TGTGCCAGCAAGGTAACAGGGGTGACTGAAGCTTTCTTT. The rearrangement joins TRBV6-5 to TRBJ1-1, with TRBD1 matching over 7 bases. J lost 5 bases, V lost 7 bases, and 7 bases had no gene match. This CDR3 has 13 amino acids. The germline CDR1 and CDR2 sequences are MNHEY and SVGAGI.

The CDR3 reads CASRSGGSGDTQYF. The CDR3 DNA reads TGTGCCAGCAGATCCGGGGGGTCTGGAGATACGCAGTATTTT. This chain connects TRBV27 to TRBJ2-3; 7 positions agree with TRBD2. The germline CDR1 and CDR2 sequences are MNHEY and SMNVEV (reference sequence). V was pared by 6 bases and J by 5 bases, with 8 bases of the junction left unmatched. The CDR3 spans 14 residues.

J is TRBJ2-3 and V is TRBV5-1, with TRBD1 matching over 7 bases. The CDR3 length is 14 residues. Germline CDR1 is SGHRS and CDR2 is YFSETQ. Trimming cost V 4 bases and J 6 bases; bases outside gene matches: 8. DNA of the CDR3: TGCGCCAGCAGCCTTGGACAGGAGACGGATACGCAGTATTTT. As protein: CASSLGQETDTQYF.

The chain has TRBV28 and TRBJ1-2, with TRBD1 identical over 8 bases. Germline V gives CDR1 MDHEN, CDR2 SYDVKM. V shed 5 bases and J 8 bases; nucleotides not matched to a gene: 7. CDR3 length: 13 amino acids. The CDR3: CASSRDRWKGYTF. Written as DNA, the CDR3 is TGTGCCAGCAGTCGGGACAGGTGGAAGGGCTACACCTTC.

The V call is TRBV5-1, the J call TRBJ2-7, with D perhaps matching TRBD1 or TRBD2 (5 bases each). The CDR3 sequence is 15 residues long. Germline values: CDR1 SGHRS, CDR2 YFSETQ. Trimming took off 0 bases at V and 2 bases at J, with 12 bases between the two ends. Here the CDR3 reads CASSLVGTLTYEQYF. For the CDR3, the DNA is TGCGCCAGCAGCTTGGTGGGGACCTTGACCTACGAGCAGTACTTC. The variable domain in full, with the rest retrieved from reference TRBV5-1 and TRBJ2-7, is KAGVTQTPRYLIKTRGQQVTLSCSPISGHRSVSWYQQTPGQGLQFLFEYFSETQRNKGNFPGRFSGRQFSNSRSEMNVSTLELGDSALYLCASSLVGTLTYEQYFGPGTRLTVT.

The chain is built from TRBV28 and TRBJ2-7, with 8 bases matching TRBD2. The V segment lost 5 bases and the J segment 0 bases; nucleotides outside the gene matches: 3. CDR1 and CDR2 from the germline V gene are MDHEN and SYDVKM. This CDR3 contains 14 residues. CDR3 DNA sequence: TGTGCCAGCAGTCCGAGCGGGAGCTCCTACGAGCAGTACTTC. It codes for CASSPSGSSYEQYF.

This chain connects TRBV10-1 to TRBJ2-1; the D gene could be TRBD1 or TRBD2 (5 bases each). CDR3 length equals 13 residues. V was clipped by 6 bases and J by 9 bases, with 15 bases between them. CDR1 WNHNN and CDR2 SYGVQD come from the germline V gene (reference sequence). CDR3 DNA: TGCGCCAGCAGCAGGGACCGCTCTGGTGAGCAGTTCTTC. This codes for CASSRDRSGEQFF.

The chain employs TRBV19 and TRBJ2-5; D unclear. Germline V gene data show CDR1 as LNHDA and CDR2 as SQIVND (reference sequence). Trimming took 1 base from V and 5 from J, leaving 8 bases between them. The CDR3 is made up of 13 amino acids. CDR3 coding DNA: TGTGCCAGTAGTATAGGCTTACAGGAGACCCAGTACTTC. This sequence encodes CASSIGLQETQYF.

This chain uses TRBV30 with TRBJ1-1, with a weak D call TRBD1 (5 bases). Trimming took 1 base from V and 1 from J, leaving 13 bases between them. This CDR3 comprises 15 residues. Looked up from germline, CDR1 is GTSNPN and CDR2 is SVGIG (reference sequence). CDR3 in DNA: TGTGCCTGGAGTGGCCGACAGTTCCCGAACACTGAAGCTTTCTTT. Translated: CAWSGRQFPNTEAFF.

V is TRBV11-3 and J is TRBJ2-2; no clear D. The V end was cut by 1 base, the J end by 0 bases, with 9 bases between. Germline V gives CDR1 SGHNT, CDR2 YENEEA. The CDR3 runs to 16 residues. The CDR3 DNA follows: TGTGCCAGCAGCTTAGGTCTCGCCTCGAACACCGGGGAGCTGTTTTTT. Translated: CASSLGLASNTGELFF.

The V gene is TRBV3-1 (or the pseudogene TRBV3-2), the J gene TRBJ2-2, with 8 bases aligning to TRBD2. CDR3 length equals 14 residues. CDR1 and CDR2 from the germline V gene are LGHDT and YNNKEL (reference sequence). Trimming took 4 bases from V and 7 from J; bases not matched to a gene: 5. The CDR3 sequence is CASSPSGFVGELFF. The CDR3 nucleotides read TGTGCCAGCAGCCCTAGCGGGTTCGTCGGGGAGCTGTTTTTT.

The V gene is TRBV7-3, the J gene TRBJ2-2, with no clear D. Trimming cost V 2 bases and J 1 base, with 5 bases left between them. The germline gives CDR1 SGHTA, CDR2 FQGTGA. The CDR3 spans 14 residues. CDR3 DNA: TGTGCCAGCAGCTTAGGCGGGAACACCGGGGAGCTGTTTTTT. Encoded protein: CASSLGGNTGELFF.

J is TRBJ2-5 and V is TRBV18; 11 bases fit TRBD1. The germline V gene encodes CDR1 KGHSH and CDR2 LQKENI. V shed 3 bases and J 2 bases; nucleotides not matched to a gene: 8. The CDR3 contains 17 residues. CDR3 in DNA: TGTGCCAGCTCACCCGGACAGGGGGCTGGCTTTCAAGAGACCCAGTACTTC. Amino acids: CASSPGQGAGFQETQYF.

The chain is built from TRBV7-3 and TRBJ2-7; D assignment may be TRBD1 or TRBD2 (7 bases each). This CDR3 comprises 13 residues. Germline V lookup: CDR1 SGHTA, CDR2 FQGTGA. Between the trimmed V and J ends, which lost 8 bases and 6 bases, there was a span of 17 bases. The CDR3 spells CASQGGPGLEQYF. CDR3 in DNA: TGTGCCAGCCAGGGGGGGCCGGGTCTCGAGCAGTACTTC.

The CDR3 protein is CASSQRSGNTIYF. The CDR3 coding sequence is TGTGCCAGCAGCCAGCGGTCTGGAAACACCATATATTTT. The chain recombines TRBV3-1 (or the pseudogene TRBV3-2) with TRBJ1-3; no firm D call. V was trimmed by 3 bases and J by 1 base, leaving 4 bases between them. Germline V gene data show CDR1 as LGHDT and CDR2 as YNNKEL (reference sequence). This CDR3 is 13 amino acids long.

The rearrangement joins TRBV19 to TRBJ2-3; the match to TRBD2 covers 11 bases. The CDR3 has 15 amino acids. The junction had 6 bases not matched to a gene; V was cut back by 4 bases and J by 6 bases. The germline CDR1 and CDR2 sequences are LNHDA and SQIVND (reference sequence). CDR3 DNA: TGTGCCAGTAGTACGCGGCCTAGCGGGGGGGATACGCAGTATTTT. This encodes CASSTRPSGGDTQYF.

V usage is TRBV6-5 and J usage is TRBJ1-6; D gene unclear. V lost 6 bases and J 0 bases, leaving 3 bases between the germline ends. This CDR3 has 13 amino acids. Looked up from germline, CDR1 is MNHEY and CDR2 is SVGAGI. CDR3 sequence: CASRDSYNSPLHF. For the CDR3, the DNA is TGTGCCAGCAGGGACTCCTATAATTCACCCCTCCACTTT.

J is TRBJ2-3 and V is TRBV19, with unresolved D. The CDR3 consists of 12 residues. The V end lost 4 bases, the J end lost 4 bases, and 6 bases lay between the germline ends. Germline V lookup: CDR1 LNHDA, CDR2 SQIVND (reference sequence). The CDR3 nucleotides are TGTGCCAGTAGTAGAACTGCAGATACGCAGTATTTT. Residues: CASSRTADTQYF. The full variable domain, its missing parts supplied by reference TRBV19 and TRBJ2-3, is DGGITQSPKYLFRKEGQNVTLSCEQNLNHDAMYWYRQDPGQGLRLIYYSQIVNDFQKGDIAEGYSVSREKKESFPLTVTSAQKNPTAFYLCASSRTADTQYFGPGTRLTVL.

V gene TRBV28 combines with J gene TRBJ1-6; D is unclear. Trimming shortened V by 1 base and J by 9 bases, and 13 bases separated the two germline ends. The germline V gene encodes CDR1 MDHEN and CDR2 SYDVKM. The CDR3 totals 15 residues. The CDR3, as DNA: TGTGCCAGCAGTTTATTCCGGGATTTGGGTTCACCCCTCCACTTT. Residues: CASSLFRDLGSPLHF.

The CDR3 DNA follows: TGTGCCTGGAGTGGGACAGGGGGCAATCAGCCCCAGCATTTT. Amino acids: CAWSGTGGNQPQHF. V gene TRBV30 combines with J gene TRBJ1-5, with 9 positions matching TRBD1. CDR1 and CDR2 from the germline V gene are GTSNPN and SVGIG (reference sequence). J lost 2 bases, V lost 1 base, and 0 bases had no gene match. This CDR3 has 14 amino acids.